A selection of T cell receptor beta chains follows, all from one sample in a study of cytotoxic CD8 clonotypes in ibrutinib-treated CLL. Here immunoSEQ multiplex PCR was the method, and the copy in TCRdb shows in-frame clones only, minus some. This table holds fewer than 100,000 clones, around 84% found once. This specimen consisted of PBMCs, obtained before ibrutinib treatment. These receptors were obtained from a human donor with chronic lymphocytic leukemia. The conserved cysteine and the conserved F or W are not part of the CDR3 here. The D gene is left open where the match is weak. Clone size is not always given. Where it is, it says once, few, many or a class for expanded clones.

>-|TRBV28|-|TRBJ2-3
ASRGGTDTQY
>-|TRBV10-2|-|TRBJ1-1
ASSVFLGSEAF
>-|TRBV11-3|-|TRBJ2-7
ASSLGQGGYEQY
>-|TRBV27|-|TRBJ1-1
ASSLSERVGLKAF
>-|TRBV19|TRBD1|TRBJ1-2
ASSQTGTDFLGYT
>-|TRBV29-1|-|TRBJ2-7
SVQDSLSYEQY
>-|TRBV28|-|TRBJ1-4
ASSFSSSGRSNEKLF
>-|TRBV11-3|-|TRBJ2-7
ASSDGNEQY
>-|TRBV10-3|TRBD2|TRBJ2-3
AISESNPWVAGITDTQY
>once|TRBV27|TRBD1|TRBJ1-1
ASSPRTGRVTEAF
>-|TRBV25-1|TRBD1|TRBJ2-7
ASSVTGGIYEQY
>-|TRBV5-1|TRBD1|TRBJ1-5
ASSLGDRGSQPQH
>-|TRBV15|TRBD2|TRBJ2-3
ATSSGGTSLSDTQY
>-|TRBV21-1|-|TRBJ1-1
ASSRARGVINTEAF
>-|TRBV7-2|-|TRBJ2-4
ASSLGGTLKNIQY
>-|TRBV5-1|TRBD2|TRBJ2-3
ASSLGLAGAGTDTQY
>-|TRBV9|-|TRBJ1-1
ASSVGGAQGTEAF
>-|TRBV2|-|TRBJ1-1
ASSEDPVDTEAF
>-|TRBV4-1|-|TRBJ2-7
ASSLKPDSDFYEQY
>-|TRBV2|-|TRBJ1-1
ASLGNEAF
>-|TRBV9|-|TRBJ2-6
ASSVHSTQGSSGANVLT
>-|TRBV7-9|-|TRBJ2-2
ASSPNRGSSFVAGELF
>-|TRBV18|-|TRBJ2-7
ASSPLGTSKILREQY
>-|TRBV14|-|TRBJ1-1
ASSLGVRYWDTEAF
>once|TRBV27|-|TRBJ2-6
ASSHKTWTASSGANVLT
>-|TRBV7-7|-|TRBJ1-1
ASSLERDTEAF
>-|TRBV6-5|-|TRBJ1-5
ASRQGYSGNQPQH
>-|TRBV18|-|TRBJ1-3
ASSRTEGVAGNTIY
>few|TRBV7-3|-|TRBJ2-5
ASSVRGGNQETQY
>once|TRBV27|TRBD1|TRBJ2-2
ASTPGGWSGELF
>few|TRBV5-4|-|TRBJ1-3
ASSSISGNTIY
>-|TRBV5-1|TRBD2|TRBJ2-7
ASSGRTSGPYEQY
>-|TRBV5-4|-|TRBJ2-1
ASTPAARSYNEQF
>-|TRBV13|-|TRBJ1-2
ASSLGDSYHGYT
>-|TRBV5-1|TRBD2|TRBJ2-1
ASSSQISGRVPGEQF
>-|TRBV29-1|-|TRBJ1-2
SVEGKTSNYGYT
>-|TRBV2|-|TRBJ2-7
ASRNTESLRF
>-|TRBV5-4|TRBD2|TRBJ2-1
ASSPVAGASYNEQF
>-|TRBV29-1|-|TRBJ1-1
SVSLNGRYTEAF
>few|TRBV2|-|TRBJ2-7
ASSESAGISSYEQY
>-|TRBV6-1|-|TRBJ2-7
ATQIPGGADEQY
>once|TRBV30|-|TRBJ1-3
AWNDGLRRGNTIY
>-|TRBV6-1|-|TRBJ1-4
ASSPSGGGNEKLF
>-|TRBV23-1|TRBD1|TRBJ1-5
ASTQFDGTGVGSNQPQH
>-|TRBV7-2|-|TRBJ1-5
ASSLEARGGNQPQH
>-|TRBV4-3|-|TRBJ2-3
ASSQDRAGGKTTQY
>-|TRBV9|TRBD2|TRBJ2-5
ASNTKGVAGPWQETQY
>once|TRBV6-1|TRBD2|TRBJ2-1
ASSDPLGLAGKNNEQF